This T cell receptor (beta chain) comes out of a study of blood T cells in healthy people across ages. The V gene's germline CDR1 is SNHLY and CDR2 FYNNEI. The CDR3 consists of 19 residues. With V trimmed by 3 bases and J by 12 bases, 23 bases remained unmatched. Primers used in a second PCR of roughly 6 to 12 cycles were a sample-barcoded 5' primer and a J-beta primer mix. TCRdb ran MiXCR on the 5' RACE reads and lists one entry per CDR3 protein. This table has about 730,000 distinct CDR3 sequences, 43% appearing once. Sequenced: blood. The chain recombines TRBV2 with TRBJ2-1, with 10 bases fitting TRBD2. The receptor was isolated from an older woman in good health. Here the CDR3 reads CASSDPEVVAGGGGERQFF. The CDR3 DNA reads TGTGCCAGCAGTGATCCCGAGGTAGTAGCGGGGGGCGGCGGGGAGCGGCAGTTCTTC.